The table lists the clone carrying this T cell receptor beta chain with many counts. This sample's time point: patch test 1, 2 weeks after DPC sensitization. Treatment: therapeutic diphenylcyclopropenone sensitization with weekly scalp DPC. This record comes from a study of human T cells and chemical hapten exposure. Across the study: Diagnoses of alopecia areata, totalis or universalis occurred in mostly female patients.

TCRdb re-derived calls from the RACE reads in MiXCR, one entry per CDR3 protein. The sample lists about 380,000 distinct CDR3 sequences; approximately 4.4% were seen once. The germline V gene encodes CDR1 MNHEY and CDR2 SMNVEV (reference sequence). This CDR3 comprises 14 residues. J lost 2 bases, V lost 8 bases, and 7 bases had no gene match. The receptor was derived from a woman aged 45 to 65 with alopecia areata. Some clones in this sample may be carry-over from other donors' samples. This chain links TRBV27 with TRBJ2-5, with 8 nucleotides matching TRBD1. The sample consisted of whole blood, taken in connection with sensitization to the hapten diphenylcyclopropenone (DPC). For the CDR3, the DNA is TGTGCCAGCCGACTTGACAGGGGTCAAGAGACCCAGTACTTC. Its translation is CASRLDRGQETQYF.